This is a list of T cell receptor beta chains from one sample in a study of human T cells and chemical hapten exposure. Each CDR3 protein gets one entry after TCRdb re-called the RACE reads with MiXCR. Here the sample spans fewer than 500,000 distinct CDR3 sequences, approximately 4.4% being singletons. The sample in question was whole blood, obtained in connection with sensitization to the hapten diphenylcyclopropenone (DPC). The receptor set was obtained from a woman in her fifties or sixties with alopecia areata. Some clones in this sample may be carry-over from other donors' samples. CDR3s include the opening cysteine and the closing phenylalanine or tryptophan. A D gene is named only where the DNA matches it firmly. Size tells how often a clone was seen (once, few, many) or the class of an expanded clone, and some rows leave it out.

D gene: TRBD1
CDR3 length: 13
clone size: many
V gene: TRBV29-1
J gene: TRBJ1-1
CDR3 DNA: TGCAGCGTGACCGGGACAGGGGGCAATTGGGCTTTCTTT
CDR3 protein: CSVTGTGGNWAFF

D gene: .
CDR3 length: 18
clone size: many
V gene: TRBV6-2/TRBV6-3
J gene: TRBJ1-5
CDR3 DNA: TGTGCCAGCAGTCCGTACCCTCAGGGCATGGGGAGCAATCAGCCCCAGCATTTT
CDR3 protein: CASSPYPQGMGSNQPQHF

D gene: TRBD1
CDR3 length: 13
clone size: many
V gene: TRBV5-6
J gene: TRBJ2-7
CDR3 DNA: TGTGCCAGCGGGACAGGGGGTTCGGACGAGCAGTACTTC
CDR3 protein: CASGTGGSDEQYF

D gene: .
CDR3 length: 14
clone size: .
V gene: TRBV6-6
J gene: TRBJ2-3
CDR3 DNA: TGTGCCAGCAGTTACATGGGGGGCGAGGATACGCAGTATTTT
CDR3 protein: CASSYMGGEDTQYF

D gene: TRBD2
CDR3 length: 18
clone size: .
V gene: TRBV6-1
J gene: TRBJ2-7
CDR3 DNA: TGTGCCAGCAGCGCCGGGACTAGCGGGAGTGGAGGCCCCTACGAGCAGTACTTC
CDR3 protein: CASSAGTSGSGGPYEQYF

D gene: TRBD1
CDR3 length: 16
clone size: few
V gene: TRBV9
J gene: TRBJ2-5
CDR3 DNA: TGTGCCAGCAGCGTAGGCGGGACAGGGGAGGCCGAGACCCAGTACTTC
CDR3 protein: CASSVGGTGEAETQYF

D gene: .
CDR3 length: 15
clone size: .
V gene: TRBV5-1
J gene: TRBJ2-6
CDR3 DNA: TGCGCCAGCGCGATTCAGACGGGAGGGGCCAACGTCCTGACTTTC
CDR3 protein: CASAIQTGGANVLTF

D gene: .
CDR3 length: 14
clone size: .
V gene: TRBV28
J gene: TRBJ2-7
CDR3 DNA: TGTGCCAGCAGAGGGACTCTAAGCTCCTACGAGCAGTACTTC
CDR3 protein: CASRGTLSSYEQYF

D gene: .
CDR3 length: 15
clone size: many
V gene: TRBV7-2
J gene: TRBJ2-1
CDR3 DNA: TGTGCCAGCAGCTTAGGTCCGGGATCGGGCAATGAGCAGTTCTTC
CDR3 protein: CASSLGPGSGNEQFF

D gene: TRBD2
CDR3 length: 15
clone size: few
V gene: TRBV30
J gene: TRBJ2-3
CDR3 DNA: TGTGCCTGGACCCGGGGACTAGCGGGCCCGGATACGCAGTATTTT
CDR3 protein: CAWTRGLAGPDTQYF

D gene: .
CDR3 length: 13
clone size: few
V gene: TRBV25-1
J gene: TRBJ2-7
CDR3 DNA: TGTGCCAGCAGTGAAGGGTCCCTCTGGGAGCAGTACTTC
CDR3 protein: CASSEGSLWEQYF

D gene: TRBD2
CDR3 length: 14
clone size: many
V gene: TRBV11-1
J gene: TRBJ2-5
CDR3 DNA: TGTGCCAGCAGCTCTAGCGGGGCCCAAGAGACCCAGTACTTC
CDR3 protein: CASSSSGAQETQYF

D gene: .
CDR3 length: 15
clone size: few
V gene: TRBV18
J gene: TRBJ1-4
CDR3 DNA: TGTGCCAGCTCACCATTGGGGGACCGGAATGAAAAACTGTTTTTT
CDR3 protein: CASSPLGDRNEKLFF

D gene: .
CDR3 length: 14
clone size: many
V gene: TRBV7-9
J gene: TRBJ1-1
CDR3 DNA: TGTGCCAGCAGCATGCAGGGTTCGAGCACTGAAGCTTTCTTT
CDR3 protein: CASSMQGSSTEAFF

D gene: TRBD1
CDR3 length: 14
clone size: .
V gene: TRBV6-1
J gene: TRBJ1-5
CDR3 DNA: TGTGCCAGCAGGGGGACAGGGCCAGGACAGCCCCAGCATTTT
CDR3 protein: CASRGTGPGQPQHF

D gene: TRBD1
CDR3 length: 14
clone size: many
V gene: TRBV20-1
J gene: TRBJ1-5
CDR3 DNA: TGCAGCGCCCAGGACAGGGTGTACAATCAGCCCCAGCATTTT
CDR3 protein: CSAQDRVYNQPQHF

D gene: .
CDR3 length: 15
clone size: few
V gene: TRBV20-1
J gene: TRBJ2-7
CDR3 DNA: TGCAGTGCTCGTGATAGGGGAGGAGGCTCCTACGAGCAGTACTTC
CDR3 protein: CSARDRGGGSYEQYF

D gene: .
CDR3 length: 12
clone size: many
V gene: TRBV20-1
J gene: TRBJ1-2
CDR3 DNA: TGCAGTGCCGCAGGGGTGGGTTATGGCTACACCTTC
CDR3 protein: CSAAGVGYGYTF

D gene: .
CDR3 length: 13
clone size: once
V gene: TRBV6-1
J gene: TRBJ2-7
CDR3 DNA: TGTGCCAGCAGTCCAAGCCCGGTTTTCGAGCAGTACTTC
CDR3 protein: CASSPSPVFEQYF

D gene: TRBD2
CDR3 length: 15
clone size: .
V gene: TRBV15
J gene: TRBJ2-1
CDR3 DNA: TGTGCCACCAGCAAGGGCGGGAGCTCCTACAATGAGCAGTTCTTC
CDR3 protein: CATSKGGSSYNEQFF

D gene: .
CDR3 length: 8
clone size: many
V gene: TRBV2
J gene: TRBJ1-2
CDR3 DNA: TGTGCCATTCTAGGTCCCACCTTC
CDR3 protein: CAILGPTF

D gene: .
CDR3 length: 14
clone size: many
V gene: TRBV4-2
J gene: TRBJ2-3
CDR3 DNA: TGTGCCAGCCAAGATGGGGCAGCGGCAGATACGCAGTATTTT
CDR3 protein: CASQDGAAADTQYF

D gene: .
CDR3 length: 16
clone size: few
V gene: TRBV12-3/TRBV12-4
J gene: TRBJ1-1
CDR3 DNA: TGTGCCAGCAGTTCCCCCATACAGTCATTCGCCACTGAAGCTTTCTTT
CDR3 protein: CASSSPIQSFATEAFF

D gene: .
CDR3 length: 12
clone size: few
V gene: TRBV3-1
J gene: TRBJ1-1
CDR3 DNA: TGTGCCAGCAGCCACGGTGTTAGTGAAGCTTTCTTT
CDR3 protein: CASSHGVSEAFF

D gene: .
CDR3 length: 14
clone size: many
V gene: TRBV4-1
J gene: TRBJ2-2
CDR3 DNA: TGCGCCAGCAGCCAAGATTGGGTAACCGGGGAGCTGTTTTTT
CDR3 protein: CASSQDWVTGELFF

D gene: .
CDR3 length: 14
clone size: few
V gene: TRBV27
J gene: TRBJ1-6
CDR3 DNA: TGTGCCAGCAGACCCGGACTGCCGTATTCACCCCTCCACTTT
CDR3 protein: CASRPGLPYSPLHF

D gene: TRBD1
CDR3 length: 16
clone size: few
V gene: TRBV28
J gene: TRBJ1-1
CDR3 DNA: TGTGCCAGCAGTCTATCCTCGACAGGGGGCAGGACTGAAGCTTTCTTT
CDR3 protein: CASSLSSTGGRTEAFF

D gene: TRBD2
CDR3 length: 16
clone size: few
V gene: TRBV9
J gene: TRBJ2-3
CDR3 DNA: TGTGCCAGCAGCCTCCGGGCGGGGGGACCCACAGATACGCAGTATTTT
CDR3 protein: CASSLRAGGPTDTQYF

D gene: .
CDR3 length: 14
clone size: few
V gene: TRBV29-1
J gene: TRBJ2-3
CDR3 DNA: TGCAGCGTTGTAAGGACTGCCGGGACAGATACGCAGTATTTT
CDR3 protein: CSVVRTAGTDTQYF

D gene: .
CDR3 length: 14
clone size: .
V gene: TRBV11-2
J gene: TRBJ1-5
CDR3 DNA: TGTGCCAGTCTCCAGGGAGGGGGCAATCAGCCCCAGCATTTT
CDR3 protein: CASLQGGGNQPQHF

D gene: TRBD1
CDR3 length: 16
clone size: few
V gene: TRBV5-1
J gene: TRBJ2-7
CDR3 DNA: TGCGCCAGCAGCTTGGGGACAGGGGCCAAAATCTACGAGCAGTACTTC
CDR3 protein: CASSLGTGAKIYEQYF

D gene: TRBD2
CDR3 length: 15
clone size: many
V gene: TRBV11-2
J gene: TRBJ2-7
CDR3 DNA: TGTGCCAGCAGCTCAATGACTAGCGGTTCCTACGAGCAGTACTTC
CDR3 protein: CASSSMTSGSYEQYF

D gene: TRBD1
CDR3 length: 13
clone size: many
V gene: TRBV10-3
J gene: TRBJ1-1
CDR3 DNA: TGTGCCATCAGGAAGGGGGCCGACACTGAAGCTTTCTTT
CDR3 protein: CAIRKGADTEAFF

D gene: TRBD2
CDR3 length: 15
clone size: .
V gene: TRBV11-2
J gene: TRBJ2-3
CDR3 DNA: TGTGCCAGCAGGACTATAGCGGGGGGGTCAGATACGCAGTATTTT
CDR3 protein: CASRTIAGGSDTQYF

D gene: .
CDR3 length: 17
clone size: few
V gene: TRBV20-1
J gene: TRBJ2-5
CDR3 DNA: TGCAGTGCTAGAGAGGTTACGACCACACATACGATGGGGACCCAGTACTTC
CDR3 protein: CSAREVTTTHTMGTQYF

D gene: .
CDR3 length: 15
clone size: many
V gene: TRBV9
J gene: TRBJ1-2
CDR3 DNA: TGTGCCAGCACCTATAAGGCCCGGACCGTCTATGGCTACACCTTC
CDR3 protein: CASTYKARTVYGYTF

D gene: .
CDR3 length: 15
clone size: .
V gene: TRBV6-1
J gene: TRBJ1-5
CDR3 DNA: TGTGCCAGCAGCATACAGGATGGCGGCAATCAGCCCCAGCATTTT
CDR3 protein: CASSIQDGGNQPQHF

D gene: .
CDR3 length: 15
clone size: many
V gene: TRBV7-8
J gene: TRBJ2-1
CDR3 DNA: TGTGCCAGCAGCTTAGAGGCTAGCAGCTACAATGAGCAGTTCTTC
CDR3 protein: CASSLEASSYNEQFF

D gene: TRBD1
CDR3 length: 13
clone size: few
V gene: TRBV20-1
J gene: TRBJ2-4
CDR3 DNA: TGCAGTGCCCCGATGCAGGGGGCAAACATTCAGTACTTC
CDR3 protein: CSAPMQGANIQYF